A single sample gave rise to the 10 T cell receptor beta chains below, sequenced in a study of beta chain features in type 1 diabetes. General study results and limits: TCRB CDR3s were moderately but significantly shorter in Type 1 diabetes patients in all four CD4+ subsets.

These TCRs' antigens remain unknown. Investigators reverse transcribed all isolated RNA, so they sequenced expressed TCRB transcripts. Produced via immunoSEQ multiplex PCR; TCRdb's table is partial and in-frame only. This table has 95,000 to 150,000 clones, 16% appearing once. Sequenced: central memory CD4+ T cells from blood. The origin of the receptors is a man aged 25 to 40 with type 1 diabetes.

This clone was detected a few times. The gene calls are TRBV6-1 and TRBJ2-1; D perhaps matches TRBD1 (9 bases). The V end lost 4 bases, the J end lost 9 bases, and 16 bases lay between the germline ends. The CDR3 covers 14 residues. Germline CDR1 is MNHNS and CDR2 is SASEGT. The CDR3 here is CASSAGTGTSEQFF. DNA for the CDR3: TGTGCCAGCAGTGCAGGGACAGGGACTAGTGAGCAGTTCTTC.

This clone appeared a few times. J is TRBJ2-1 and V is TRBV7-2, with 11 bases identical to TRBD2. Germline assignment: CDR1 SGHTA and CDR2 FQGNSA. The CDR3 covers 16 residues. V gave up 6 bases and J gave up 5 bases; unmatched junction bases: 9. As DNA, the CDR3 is TGTGCCAGCAGACAGACCGGGACTAGCGGCAACAATGAGCAGTTCTTC. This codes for CASRQTGTSGNNEQFF.

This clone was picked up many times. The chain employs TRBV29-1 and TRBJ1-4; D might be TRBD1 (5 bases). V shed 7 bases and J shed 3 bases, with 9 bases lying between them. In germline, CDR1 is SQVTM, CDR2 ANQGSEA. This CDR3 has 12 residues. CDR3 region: CSGGVPNEKLFF. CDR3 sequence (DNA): TGCAGCGGGGGGGTACCTAATGAAAAACTGTTTTTT.

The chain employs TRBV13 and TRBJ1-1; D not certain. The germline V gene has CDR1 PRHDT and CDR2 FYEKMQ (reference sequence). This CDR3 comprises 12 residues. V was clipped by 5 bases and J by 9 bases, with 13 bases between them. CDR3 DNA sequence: TGTGCCAGCAGCCCCTTGTCGGGGAAAGCTTTCTTT. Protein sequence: CASSPLSGKAFF.

The CDR3 spells CSVEKDDKLYGYTF. The CDR3 DNA is TGCAGCGTTGAAAAGGATGACAAACTCTATGGCTACACCTTC. The chain has TRBV29-1 and TRBJ1-2; the D is unclear. CDR1 and CDR2 (germline): SQVTM, ANQGSEA. V was trimmed by 2 bases and J by 4 bases, leaving 14 bases between them. This CDR3 spans 14 amino acids.

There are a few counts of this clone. The CDR3 sequence is CASSLYGAGGTEAFF. In nucleotides, the CDR3 is TGTGCCAGCAGTTTATATGGGGCAGGGGGCACTGAAGCTTTCTTT. The chain recombines TRBV27 with TRBJ1-1; 7 bases are shared with TRBD1. V was clipped by 1 base and J by 4 bases; unmatched bases: 6. Germline loops: CDR1 MNHEY, CDR2 SMNVEV (reference sequence). The CDR3 consists of 15 residues.

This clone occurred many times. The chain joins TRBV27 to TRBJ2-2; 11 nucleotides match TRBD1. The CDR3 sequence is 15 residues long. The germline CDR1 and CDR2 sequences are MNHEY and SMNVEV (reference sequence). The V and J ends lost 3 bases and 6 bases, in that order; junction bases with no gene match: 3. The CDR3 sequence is CASSLGQGVSGELFF. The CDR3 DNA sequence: TGTGCCAGCAGTTTGGGACAGGGGGTATCCGGGGAGCTGTTTTTT.

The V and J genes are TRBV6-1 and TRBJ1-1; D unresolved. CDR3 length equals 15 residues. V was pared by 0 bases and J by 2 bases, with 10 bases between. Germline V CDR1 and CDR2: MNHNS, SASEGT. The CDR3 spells CASSEAASGNTEAFF. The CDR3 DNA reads TGTGCCAGCAGTGAAGCGGCGTCGGGAAACACTGAAGCTTTCTTT.

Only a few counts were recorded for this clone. CDR3 nucleotide sequence: TGCGCCAGCAGCCCGTTCGACAGGGGGAGCACAGATACGCAGTATTTT. Its protein product is CASSPFDRGSTDTQYF. V usage is TRBV4-3 and J usage is TRBJ2-3, with TRBD1 identical over 9 bases. Unmatched junction bases numbered 5, after V lost 4 bases and J lost 0 bases. Looked up from germline, CDR1 is LGHNA and CDR2 is YSLEER. The CDR3 length is 16 residues.

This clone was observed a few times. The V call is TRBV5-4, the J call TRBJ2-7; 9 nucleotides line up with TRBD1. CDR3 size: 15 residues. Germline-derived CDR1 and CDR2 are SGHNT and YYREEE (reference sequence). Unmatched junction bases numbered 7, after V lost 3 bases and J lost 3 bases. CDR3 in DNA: TGTGCCAGCAGCTCGGGACAGGGCCCCAACTACGAGCAGTACTTC. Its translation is CASSSGQGPNYEQYF.